This T cell receptor beta chain was captured in a study of T cell repertoires in cytomegalovirus infection. Study overall: In the study, CMV epitopes included recently identified HLA-C-restricted and well-studied HLA-B-restricted ones.

Points from the study as a whole: The cumulative frequency of public TCR beta families distinguished individuals who carried CMV together with the relevant HLA.

TCRdb ran MiXCR on the reads and lists one entry per CDR3 protein. The table has about 830,000 distinct CDR3 sequences, about 31% seen once; the top ten hold over 10%. On this clonotype itself: The antigen remains unidentified.

Germline V gene lookup returns CDR1 SGHAT and CDR2 FQDESV (reference sequence). V was cut by 3 bases and J by 5 bases, with 11 bases left in between. The CDR3 contains 13 residues. The specimen was cultured CD8+ T cells from PBMCs, collected from culture after CMV antigen stimulation. The chain combines TRBV11-1 with TRBJ2-7; D uncertain. The receptor was isolated from a human donor in good health (CMV status not recorded). Some clones in this sample may be carry-over from other donors' samples. This CDR3 is CASSLAPPDEQYF. In DNA form, the CDR3 reads TGTGCCAGCAGCTTGGCCCCCCCCGACGAGCAGTACTTC.